The 10 T cell receptor beta chains below were found in one sample sequenced in a study of T cells in Graves' hyperthyroidism and ophthalmopathy. Amplification of TCR beta CDR3 regions was performed using RNA transcripts as template. RT-PCR in the first round (using the HTBI primer set) targeted the TCR CDR3. MiXCR, applied by TCRdb to the multiplex PCR reads, yields one record per CDR3 protein. This table holds approximately 570,000 distinct CDR3 sequences, nearly 20% found once. The sample consisted of blood. The source is a middle-aged man with Graves' ophthalmopathy.

CDR3 bases: TGTGCCAGCACCCGATCGGGGGGCAATTCACCCCTCCACTTT. This codes for CASTRSGGNSPLHF. This chain connects TRBV6-1 to TRBJ1-6, with D possibly TRBD1 on 6 matching bases. The germline V gene has CDR1 MNHNS and CDR2 SASEGT. V lost 7 bases and J lost 7, with 14 bases in between. The CDR3 contains 14 residues.

About this clonotype itself: This clone may be a read error of a much larger clone one base away. In DNA form, the CDR3 reads TGTGCCAGCAGTCCACGGGGGTGGACTGAAGCTTCCTTT. This encodes CASSPRGWTEASF. The V call is TRBV12-3 or TRBV12-4, the J call TRBJ1-1, with D tentatively TRBD1 (5 bases). The CDR3 sequence is 13 residues long.

Only a few counts were recorded for this clonotype. The V and J genes are TRBV29-1 and TRBJ1-2; 11 bases are a match to TRBD1. V shed 6 bases, J shed 7 bases, and the junction held 10 bases outside the gene matches. The CDR3 sequence is 14 residues long. Germline lookup yields CDR1 SQVTM and CDR2 ANQGSEA. The CDR3 DNA sequence: TGCAGCGTCGAAAATGGACAGGGGGCGCCTGGCTACACCTTC. The encoded protein is CSVENGQGAPGYTF. Variable domain in full (rest from reference TRBV29-1 and TRBJ1-2): SAVISQKPSRDICQRGTSLTIQCQVDSQVTMMFWYRQQPGQSLTLIATANQGSEATYESGFVIDKFPISRPNLTFSTLTVSNMSPEDSSIYLCSVENGQGAPGYTFGSGTRLTVV.

This clonotype appeared a few times. The genes are TRBV3-1 and TRBJ2-6; D is ambiguous. V was shortened by 4 bases and J by 0 bases, with 7 bases between the two germline ends. Germline V CDR1 and CDR2: LGHDT, YNNKEL (reference sequence). The CDR3 has 15 amino acids. The CDR3 DNA follows: TGTGCCAGCAGCCCGACGAGCTCTGGGGCCAACGTCCTGACTTTC. This translates into CASSPTSSGANVLTF.

Many counts were recorded for this clonotype. The rearrangement joins TRBV2 to TRBJ1-1; the D is unclear. Germline V gives CDR1 SNHLY, CDR2 FYNNEI. The CDR3 length is 12 residues. With 4 bases removed from V and 7 bases from J, the gap between germline ends came to 10 bases. The CDR3 reads CASSADLNEAFF. The DNA for the CDR3 is TGTGCCAGCAGTGCTGACCTTAATGAAGCTTTCTTT.

Many counts were recorded for this clonotype. The chain recombines TRBV30 with TRBJ2-1; 8 bases line up with TRBD1. Germline V lookup: CDR1 GTSNPN, CDR2 SVGIG (reference sequence). Trimming took 3 bases from V and 8 from J; bases not matched to a gene: 12. This CDR3 contains 15 residues. The chain's CDR3 is CAWRAGTGPFDEQFF. In DNA form, the CDR3 reads TGTGCCTGGAGGGCCGGGACAGGCCCTTTCGATGAGCAGTTCTTC.

This chain joins TRBV7-9 and TRBJ1-2; 7 nucleotides agree with TRBD1. Germline V gene data show CDR1 as SEHNR and CDR2 as FQNEAQ (reference sequence). Trimming removed 5 bases from V and 3 bases from J; junction bases left unmatched: 9. This CDR3 has 15 amino acids. CDR3 sequence reads: CASSDHSQGDYGYTF. The DNA of the CDR3 is TGTGCCAGCAGCGACCACTCTCAGGGGGACTATGGCTACACCTTC. Full variable domain (rest looked up from reference TRBV7-9 and TRBJ1-2): DTGVSQNPRHKITKRGQNVTFRCDPISEHNRLYWYRQTLGQGPEFLTYFQNEAQLEKSRLLSDRFSAERPKGSFSTLEIQRTEQGDSAMYLCASSDHSQGDYGYTFGSGTRLTVV.

V is TRBV28 and J is TRBJ2-7, with no clear D. Trimming took off 4 bases at V and 4 bases at J, with 20 bases between the two ends. Germline V lookup: CDR1 MDHEN, CDR2 SYDVKM. CDR3 length: 16 amino acids. The CDR3 DNA reads as TGTGCCAGCAGTTCCCTCCGGGCCCCTGGTTTGTACGAGCAGTACTTC. It translates to CASSSLRAPGLYEQYF.

This clonotype was detected only a few times. The chain is built from TRBV12-3 or TRBV12-4 and TRBJ2-1; 12 bases fit TRBD2. CDR3 length equals 18 residues. The V segment lost 6 bases and the J segment 6 bases; nucleotides outside the gene matches: 15. CDR3 region: CASRHTGFLAGGLNEQFF. The CDR3 DNA reads TGTGCCAGCAGACACACGGGGTTCCTAGCGGGAGGGCTCAATGAGCAGTTCTTC.

The V call is TRBV7-2, the J call TRBJ2-7, with 7 positions matching TRBD2. Trimming removed 8 bases from V and 3 bases from J; junction bases left unmatched: 7. CDR1 is SGHTA and CDR2 is FQGNSA in the germline V gene. This CDR3 has 13 amino acids. CDR3 sequence (DNA): TGTGCCAGCGGGCGGGGGACGAACTACGAGCAGTACTTC. It codes for CASGRGTNYEQYF.